Shown below are 29 T cell receptor beta chains from a single sample sequenced in a study of cytotoxic CD8 clonotypes in ibrutinib-treated CLL. Libraries were prepared by immunoSEQ multiplex PCR; TCRdb keeps only in-frame clonotypes and omits some of them. Of about 300,000 clones in the sample, 65% to 85% were seen once. The specimen was PBMCs, collected at disease progression, from a patient treated with ibrutinib. The receptors were sampled from a human donor with chronic lymphocytic leukemia.

The chain employs TRBV15 and TRBJ2-1; no clear D gene. V lost 3 bases and J 1 base, leaving 7 bases between the germline ends. CDR1 LNHNV and CDR2 YYDKDF come from the germline V gene (reference sequence). This CDR3 is built from 14 residues. DNA of the CDR3: TGTGCCACCAGCAGTAGGAGTTCCTACAATGAGCAGTTCTTC. Translated, it gives CATSSRSSYNEQFF.

The genes are TRBV19 and TRBJ1-5; the D gene is possibly TRBD1 (6 bases). Germline CDR1 LNHDA, CDR2 SQIVND (reference sequence). The CDR3 totals 15 residues. The ends were cut back, 4 bases at V and 6 bases at J, with 16 bases in the middle. CDR3 in amino acids: CASSTGEGSVQPQHF. The CDR3, as DNA: TGTGCCAGTAGTACAGGGGAGGGTAGCGTTCAGCCCCAGCATTTT. Using reference TRBV19 and TRBJ1-5 for the parts outside the CDR3, the full variable domain is DGGITQSPKYLFRKEGQNVTLSCEQNLNHDAMYWYRQDPGQGLRLIYYSQIVNDFQKGDIAEGYSVSREKKESFPLTVTSAQKNPTAFYLCASSTGEGSVQPQHFGDGTRLSIL.

This clone showed up just a few times. Distinct nucleotide sequences in the sample also encode this CDR3. This chain links TRBV4-1 with TRBJ1-5, with 7 nucleotides matching TRBD1. V lost 4 bases to trimming and J lost 2 bases; unmatched junction nucleotides: 2. There are 14 residues in the CDR3. Germline-derived CDR1 and CDR2 are MGHRA and YSYEKL. CDR3 nucleotides: TGCGCCAGCAGCCCCACAGGGGGCAATCAGCCCCAGCATTTT. Translated: CASSPTGGNQPQHF.

There are a few counts of this clone. The chain links TRBV29-1 to TRBJ1-2; 9 positions match TRBD1. Germline V lookup: CDR1 SQVTM, CDR2 ANQGSEA. The CDR3 extends over 14 amino acids. J gave up 5 bases and V 3 bases, and 7 bases lay outside the gene matches. The CDR3 here is CSVDGQGPPYGYTF. As DNA, the CDR3 is TGCAGCGTTGACGGACAGGGGCCTCCGTATGGCTACACCTTC.

The rearrangement joins TRBV7-2 to TRBJ2-5; 8 nucleotides match TRBD2. V trimming: 1 base; J trimming: 2 bases; junction bases outside the gene matches: 3. The CDR3 spans 15 residues. CDR1 is SGHTA and CDR2 is FQGNSA in the germline V gene. The CDR3 sequence: CASSLVGGRQETQYF. CDR3 nucleotides: TGTGCCAGCAGCTTAGTGGGCGGGAGGCAAGAGACCCAGTACTTC.

This chain links TRBV9 with TRBJ2-1, with 12 nucleotides matching TRBD2. Trimming cost V 0 bases and J 10 bases; bases outside gene matches: 17. Germline V gene lookup returns CDR1 SGDLS and CDR2 YYNGEE. This CDR3 has 19 amino acids. The CDR3 coding sequence is TGTGCCAGCAGCGTAGCTCCGGGGATACCGACTAGCGGGAGATCCGAGCAGTTCTTC. It is translated as CASSVAPGIPTSGRSEQFF.

V is TRBV28 and J is TRBJ2-2; D gene unclear. The germline V and J ends were trimmed by 8 bases and 5 bases, with 18 bases remaining between them. CDR1 and CDR2 (germline): MDHEN, SYDVKM. The CDR3 extends over 15 amino acids. The CDR3 sequence is CASYSTGTGTGELFF. CDR3 bases: TGTGCCAGCTATTCGACGGGTACTGGGACCGGGGAGCTGTTTTTT.

This clone was seen a single time. V usage is TRBV7-9 and J usage is TRBJ2-5; D is uncertain. Deletions cut 5 bases from V and 1 base from J, with 5 bases between. Germline CDR1 and CDR2: SEHNR and FQNEAQ (reference sequence). CDR3 length: 12 residues. The CDR3 DNA reads as TGTGCCAGCAGCGTCCCCCAAGAGACCCAGTACTTC. Its protein is CASSVPQETQYF.

The chain links TRBV28 to TRBJ2-1, with a weak D call TRBD2 (5 bases). Germline assignment: CDR1 MDHEN and CDR2 SYDVKM. This CDR3 region has 19 residues. Deletions cut 7 bases from V and 6 bases from J, with 31 bases between. As DNA, the CDR3 is TGTGCCAGCAAAAAACTAGGTCTGTCGTTAAGGGTTTCCCTCAATGAGCAGTTCTTC. Its translation is CASKKLGLSLRVSLNEQFF. Full variable domain (missing parts from reference TRBV28 and TRBJ2-1): DVKVTQSSRYLVKRTGEKVFLECVQDMDHENMFWYRQDPGLGLRLIYFSYDVKMKEKGDIPEGYSVSREKKERFSLILESASTNQTSMYLCASKKLGLSLRVSLNEQFFGPGTRLTVL.

The chain employs TRBV4-1 and TRBJ1-1; possible D gene TRBD1, 5 bases. Looked up from germline, CDR1 is MGHRA and CDR2 is YSYEKL. V was cut by 0 bases and J by 5 bases, with 13 bases left in between. This CDR3 comprises 15 residues. CDR3 loop: CASSQDLGRGTEAFF. The CDR3 DNA sequence: TGCGCCAGCAGCCAAGATCTGGGGCGAGGGACTGAAGCTTTCTTT.

This chain uses TRBV6-5 with TRBJ1-2; a possible D gene is TRBD1 (5 bases). CDR3 size: 14 residues. V shed 8 bases and J shed 4 bases, with 17 bases lying between them. CDR1 is MNHEY and CDR2 is SVGAGI in the germline V gene. The CDR3, as DNA: TGTGCCAGCCGGGTAGCGCGTACAGGCTATGGCTACACCTTC. Residues: CASRVARTGYGYTF.

The genes are TRBV2 and TRBJ2-1, with 9 bases aligning to TRBD2. Germline CDR1 and CDR2: SNHLY and FYNNEI. This CDR3 has 15 residues. Germline trimming cut 4 bases from V and 2 bases from J; bases unmatched to any gene: 3. For the CDR3, the DNA is TGTGCCAGCAGTGGAGAGCGGGGGGCCTACAATGAGCAGTTCTTC. It yields the protein CASSGERGAYNEQFF.

This clone appeared a few times. This chain uses TRBV28 with TRBJ1-2; D might be TRBD1 (5 bases). The CDR3 consists of 18 residues. V was pared by 1 base and J by 2 bases, with 20 bases between. The germline gives CDR1 MDHEN, CDR2 SYDVKM. CDR3 protein: CASSLLRASGRRNYGYTF. CDR3 in DNA: TGTGCCAGCAGTTTATTAAGGGCGTCAGGGAGAAGAAACTATGGCTACACCTTC.

The genes are TRBV4-1 and TRBJ2-7; 7 nucleotides agree with TRBD2. Germline V lookup: CDR1 MGHRA, CDR2 YSYEKL. This CDR3 region has 15 residues. The junction had 5 bases not matched to a gene; V was cut back by 0 bases and J by 3 bases. The chain's CDR3 is CASSQEGLAVYEQYF. In DNA, the CDR3 is TGCGCCAGCAGCCAAGAGGGTCTAGCGGTCTACGAGCAGTACTTC.

The rearrangement joins TRBV6-1 to TRBJ1-1; no clear D gene. The CDR3 runs to 12 residues. V shed 5 bases and J shed 5 bases, with 9 bases lying between them. Germline assignment: CDR1 MNHNS and CDR2 SASEGT. The CDR3 DNA is TGTGCCAGCAGTCTAGGGAGGACTGAAGCTTTCTTT. Translating gives CASSLGRTEAFF.

V usage is TRBV6-1 and J usage is TRBJ1-4; possibly TRBD1 for D (6 bases). The CDR3 consists of 15 residues. Germline loops: CDR1 MNHNS, CDR2 SASEGT. V was pared by 3 bases and J by 7 bases, with 15 bases between. CDR3 DNA sequence: TGTGCCAGCAGTGACCCAGGGGTCGAGGGTGAAAAACTGTTTTTT. It codes for CASSDPGVEGEKLFF.

This clone was detected only once. The rearrangement links TRBV25-1 to TRBJ2-3, with a possible D match to TRBD1 (5 bases). CDR3 length: 16 residues. Between the trimmed V and J ends, which lost 4 bases and 4 bases, there was a span of 18 bases. CDR1 is MGHDK and CDR2 is SYGVNS in the germline V gene. CDR3 residues: CASSGYRPRRADTQYF. CDR3 bases: TGTGCCAGCAGTGGGTACAGGCCTCGACGGGCAGATACGCAGTATTTT.

CDR3 in DNA: TGTGCCAGCAGTTACGGCTGGACTGGGATTGGTTCACCCCTCCACTTT. This sequence encodes CASSYGWTGIGSPLHF. The chain recombines TRBV6-5 with TRBJ1-6; D gene ambiguous. This CDR3 has 16 residues. V gave up 2 bases and J gave up 9 bases, with 17 bases separating them. Germline V gene sequence: CDR1 MNHEY, CDR2 SVGAGI.

This clone was counted between two and nine times. The chain joins TRBV11-2 to TRBJ2-3; no clear D gene. There are 14 residues in the CDR3. In germline, CDR1 is SGHAT, CDR2 FQNNGV. The V end lost 0 bases, the J end lost 3 bases, and 7 bases lay between the germline ends. CDR3 coding DNA: TGTGCCAGCAGCTTAGATCGAGGAACAGATACGCAGTATTTT. Translated: CASSLDRGTDTQYF.

This clone was counted a single time. The rearrangement uses TRBV4-3 and TRBJ2-1, with TRBD2 identical over 8 bases. The CDR3 consists of 16 residues. From germline, CDR1 is LGHNA and CDR2 YSLEER. V was pared by 1 base and J by 3 bases, with 5 bases of the junction left unmatched. The CDR3 DNA follows: TGCGCCAGCAGCCAAGCCTGGCTAGCGGGCTACAATGAGCAGTTCTTC. Translating gives CASSQAWLAGYNEQFF.

V gene TRBV4-3 combines with J gene TRBJ2-2; perhaps TRBD2 as D (5 bases). This CDR3 spans 15 amino acids. Per the germline V gene, CDR1 is LGHNA and CDR2 is YSLEER. V was clipped by 0 bases and J by 2 bases, with 7 bases between them. The CDR3 DNA sequence: TGCGCCAGCAGCCAAGAGCCTAGCAACACCGGGGAGCTGTTTTTT. Its protein is CASSQEPSNTGELFF.

The sample holds a few counts of this clone. This chain joins TRBV6-5 and TRBJ1-2; 7 nucleotides match TRBD1. The CDR3 runs 15 residues. With 5 bases clipped from V and 7 bases from J, the junction kept 13 bases outside the gene matches. In germline, CDR1 is MNHEY, CDR2 SVGAGI. The CDR3 DNA follows: TGTGCCAGCAGTGCTACCCTCACAGGGGCGGGTGGCTACACCTTC. Its translation is CASSATLTGAGGYTF.

The chain has TRBV7-9 and TRBJ2-7; D call uncertain. Germline values: CDR1 SEHNR, CDR2 FQNEAQ (reference sequence). This CDR3 is built from 12 residues. V was shortened by 5 bases and J by 7 bases, with 12 bases between the two germline ends. Here the CDR3 DNA reads TGTGCCAGCAGCAGCGAAACTCAAGAGCAGTACTTC. It specifies CASSSETQEQYF. Full variable domain (rest looked up from reference TRBV7-9 and TRBJ2-7): DTGVSQNPRHKITKRGQNVTFRCDPISEHNRLYWYRQTLGQGPEFLTYFQNEAQLEKSRLLSDRFSAERPKGSFSTLEIQRTEQGDSAMYLCASSSETQEQYFGPGTRLTVT.

V is TRBV10-1 and J is TRBJ2-1; 15 bases map to TRBD2. Looked up from germline, CDR1 is WNHNN and CDR2 is SYGVQD (reference sequence). The CDR3 has 17 amino acids. V shed 1 base and J 4 bases; nucleotides not matched to a gene: 2. The chain's CDR3 is CASSELGLAGGYNEQFF. The CDR3 DNA is TGCGCCAGCAGTGAGTTAGGACTAGCGGGAGGGTACAATGAGCAGTTCTTC.

V usage is TRBV9 and J usage is TRBJ1-1, with 7 nucleotides matching TRBD1. The trim removed 0 bases at V and 8 bases at J, leaving 4 bases unmatched. The CDR3 runs to 13 residues. CDR1 is SGDLS, CDR2 YYNGEE, per germline. The CDR3 reads CASSVGGQREAFF. For the CDR3, the DNA is TGTGCCAGCAGCGTAGGGGGACAGAGAGAAGCTTTCTTT. Variable domain in full (rest from reference TRBV9 and TRBJ1-1): DSGVTQTPKHLITATGQRVTLRCSPRSGDLSVYWYQQSLDQGLQFLIQYYNGEERAKGNILERFSAQQFPDLHSELNLSSLELGDSALYFCASSVGGQREAFFGQGTRLTVV.

The chain carries TRBV11-2 and TRBJ2-3; D remains ambiguous. CDR1 and CDR2 (germline): SGHAT, FQNNGV. Trimming stripped 5 bases from V and 1 base from J, with 16 bases between. The CDR3 is 16 residues long. This CDR3 is CASSPRRLAGTDTQYF. As DNA, the CDR3 is TGTGCCAGCAGCCCCCGTCGGCTGGCCGGCACAGATACGCAGTATTTT.

The chain joins TRBV4-1 to TRBJ1-2; D is unresolved. Per the germline V gene, CDR1 is MGHRA and CDR2 is YSYEKL. This CDR3 has 15 residues. The ends were cut back, 0 bases at V and 6 bases at J, with 14 bases in the middle. CDR3 amino acids: CASSQDWASTHGYTF. In DNA, the CDR3 is TGCGCCAGCAGCCAAGATTGGGCCTCAACCCATGGCTACACCTTC.

V is TRBV19 and J is TRBJ2-7; D uncertain. This CDR3 comprises 12 residues. Trimming pared 3 bases from V and 2 bases from J, leaving 5 bases between. The germline gives CDR1 LNHDA, CDR2 SQIVND (reference sequence). The CDR3 region is CASSMGTYEQYF. CDR3 sequence (DNA): TGTGCCAGTAGTATGGGGACCTACGAGCAGTACTTC. Full variable domain (rest looked up from reference TRBV19 and TRBJ2-7): DGGITQSPKYLFRKEGQNVTLSCEQNLNHDAMYWYRQDPGQGLRLIYYSQIVNDFQKGDIAEGYSVSREKKESFPLTVTSAQKNPTAFYLCASSMGTYEQYFGPGTRLTVT.

This clone was found a few times. V usage is TRBV6-4 and J usage is TRBJ1-5, with D possibly TRBD1 on 5 matching bases. Per germline, CDR1 MRHNA and CDR2 SNTAGT. With 4 bases removed from V and 2 bases from J, the gap between germline ends came to 9 bases. CDR3 length: 14 amino acids. The CDR3 DNA is TGTGCCAGCAGTGCGGAACAGGGCAATCAGCCCCAGCATTTT. It translates to CASSAEQGNQPQHF.